What follows is one T cell receptor beta chain and its context. In its sample, this clonotype was seen many times. Its target antigen remains unknown. Base qualities are not at hand, and no much larger clone is one base apart. Amplification of TCR beta CDR3 regions was carried out from RNA transcripts. The TCR CDR3 was subjected to a first round of RT-PCR using the HTBI primer set and the Qiagen OneStep RT-PCR kit. The libraries were constructed in a second round of multiplex PCR and then size-selected and purified. Paired-end sequencing of the libraries was performed with 100 bp reads on an Illumina HiSeq2000. As for how the authors treated the data: SOAPnuke was used to process the raw data, throwing out any read that contained adapters or uncalled bases, had a mean Phred below 15, or lacked an exact constant-primer or identifier match. COPE v1.2.5 was used to merge high-quality paired reads, and clonotypes were defined as unique nucleotide sequences. MiTCR v1.1 was used to align the clonotypes against IMGT TRBV, TRBD and TRBJ reference segments. The analysis included only V-J combinations with a frequency above 0.0001, which together covered around 99% of the repertoires. A TCS score was defined as the ratio of F50 (clonal expansion) to E x V (chaos), with BLOSUM62-based TCRdist applied between CDR3 peptides within each V-J. Welch's t-statistics and random forest reduced around 550 V-J features to about 12, which were used in a naive Bayes classifier (R e1071). The public reads were run again by TCRdb, first through fastp at Q25 and then through MiXCR, and only productive beta chains were kept. Every distinct CDR3 protein forms one entry, paired with its most common genes and DNA. The V and J calls and clone size come from TCRdb's table, not from the authors' own analysis. Recorded for this sample are about 210,000 distinct CDR3 sequences; around 18% of them occurred a single time. Around 47% of the sample is taken by the ten largest.

Compared with germline, V lacks 6 bases and J lacks 2 bases; bases without a gene match: 9. Taken from the germline V gene (reference sequence), the CDR1 and CDR2 loops are DFQATT and SNEGSKA. The CDR3 contains 14 residues, cysteine and phenylalanine counted. Only CDR3 DNA is held: 42 bases, read in frame from base 1. Stable Graves' hyperthyroidism was defined as the absence of progression to ophthalmopathy over 18 months of follow-up. Hyperthyroidism patients were aged 18 to 65 years and newly diagnosed, with disease duration of less than 2 months. The study excluded patients with uncontrolled infections, other autoimmune diseases, pregnancy or lactation. Diagnoses were based on clinical symptoms, serum thyroxine and TRAb, thyroid ultrasound and orbital computed tomography. Ficoll-Paque density gradient centrifugation was used to isolate PBMCs from about 10 ml of fresh peripheral blood. Total RNA was extracted with Trizol reagent, and quality was checked on an Agilent 2100 Bioanalyzer.

This sample is part of a study of T cells in Graves' hyperthyroidism and ophthalmopathy (dated by TCRdb to about 2019). General notes on the study: Peripheral blood was sampled at the time of initial diagnosis, prior to any treatment. Prospective prediction of ophthalmopathy was tested in an independent validation cohort consisting of roughly 19 hyperthyroidism patients and 15 or so patients who later progressed to ophthalmopathy. To identify distinguishing TCR V-J signatures, a discovery cohort of around 100 patients was used, comprising under 45 with Graves' ophthalmopathy and some 57 with stable Graves' hyperthyroidism. In roughly six Graves' hyperthyroidism patients, the study also compared T-cell repertoires from thyroid tissue with T-cell repertoires from blood. For training and testing, the 100 or so patients in the discovery cohort were randomly divided in a 7:3 ratio. The paper reports TCR Vbeta CDR3 sequencing of roughly 140 peripheral blood samples: 43 ophthalmopathy, fewer than 80 hyperthyroidism and around 17 progressor patients. Following sampling, methimazole starting at 30 mg daily was given to hyperthyroidism patients, and high-dose intravenous methylprednisolone was given to ophthalmopathy patients. Summary of the overall study and its limitations: Blood samples also contained most of the expanded thyroid clonotypes (frequency above 0.001), which suggests that blood repertoires may reflect thyroid immune responses. During validation, the model predicted progression to ophthalmopathy a median of about 6.5 months ahead of onset, with around 71% sensitivity and 72.22% specificity. In cross-validation, a model built on a 13 V-J signature told ophthalmopathy apart from stable hyperthyroidism with 85% to 90% sensitivity and about 81% specificity, and in testing the same model reached 80%/75%. No statistical method was used to fix the sample size in advance, and group allocation was not hidden from the investigators.

The TCR sequence derives from a man in his forties with Graves' hyperthyroidism. Recombination joined TRBV20-1 with TRBJ2-5; 7 central bases correspond to TRBD2. Sample: blood. The CDR3 region reads CSAQLWGGQETQYF. The nucleotide sequence reads TGCAGTGCCCAGCTTTGGGGGGGACAAGAGACCCAGTACTTC.